Each of the 17 T cell receptor beta chains below was sequenced from the same sample in a study of blood T cell repertoires in COVID-19. Method: immunoSEQ multiplex PCR; TCRdb's copy keeps in-frame clones and lacks some. Counted here are 200,000 to 250,000 clones, about 90% occurring once; the ten biggest clones make up 1.5% to 2%. Sequencing was carried out using peripheral blood. The receptor set was obtained from a man aged 35 to 55 with active or convalescent COVID-19.

The chain employs TRBV19 and TRBJ2-1; the match to TRBD2 covers 12 bases. This CDR3 is 15 amino acids long. Germline V gives CDR1 LNHDA, CDR2 SQIVND (reference sequence). V shed 5 bases and J 6 bases; nucleotides not matched to a gene: 5. The CDR3 protein is CASSPRLAGANEQFF. The CDR3 coding sequence is TGTGCCAGTAGTCCCCGACTAGCGGGAGCCAATGAGCAGTTCTTC.

The chain joins TRBV5-1 to TRBJ2-3; 9 nucleotides match TRBD1. The CDR3 is 16 amino acids. Germline CDR1 SGHRS, CDR2 YFSETQ. The V gene end was trimmed by 4 bases and the J gene end by 4 bases; junction bases not matched to a gene: 10. The CDR3 region has the DNA TGCGCCAGCAGCCTTGGGGGACAGGGAGGCGCAGATACGCAGTATTTT. This sequence encodes CASSLGGQGGADTQYF.

The chain recombines TRBV19 with TRBJ1-2; 7 positions agree with TRBD1. The CDR3 spans 13 residues. Germline CDR1 and CDR2: LNHDA and SQIVND (reference sequence). The V and J ends lost 4 bases and 6 bases, in that order; junction bases with no gene match: 5. CDR3 region: CASSTGGFDGYTF. The DNA of the CDR3 is TGTGCCAGTAGTACAGGGGGGTTCGATGGCTACACCTTC. The full variable domain, its missing parts supplied by reference TRBV19 and TRBJ1-2, is DGGITQSPKYLFRKEGQNVTLSCEQNLNHDAMYWYRQDPGQGLRLIYYSQIVNDFQKGDIAEGYSVSREKKESFPLTVTSAQKNPTAFYLCASSTGGFDGYTFGSGTRLTVV.

J is TRBJ1-5 and V is TRBV28; D might be TRBD1 (5 bases). V lost 10 bases and J lost 3, with 16 bases in between. The CDR3 totals 14 residues. Germline CDR1 MDHEN, CDR2 SYDVKM. The DNA of the CDR3 is TGTGCCACTGGGGTCGGGGGGTTCAATCAGCCCCAGCATTTT. The encoded protein is CATGVGGFNQPQHF.

The rearrangement uses TRBV5-1 and TRBJ2-7, with D possibly matching TRBD2 (5 bases). There are 12 residues in the CDR3. Germline assignment: CDR1 SGHRS and CDR2 YFSETQ. V lost 4 bases and J lost 6, with 11 bases in between. The chain's CDR3 is CASSNPSSEQYF. CDR3 bases: TGCGCCAGCAGCAATCCTAGCTCCGAGCAGTACTTC.

The V call is TRBV7-3, the J call TRBJ2-3, with TRBD2 identical over 10 bases. V was clipped by 4 bases and J by 3 bases; unmatched bases: 13. This CDR3 is built from 18 residues. Germline V lookup: CDR1 SGHTA, CDR2 FQGTGA. The CDR3: CASSSPLGERGGTDTQYF. CDR3 in DNA: TGTGCCAGCAGCTCCCCCCTCGGGGAGCGGGGGGGGACAGATACGCAGTATTTT.

This chain uses TRBV7-2 with TRBJ2-1; TRBD2 aligns across 12 bases. The CDR3 is made up of 16 amino acids. Per germline, CDR1 SGHTA and CDR2 FQGNSA. J gave up 10 bases and V 4 bases, and 11 bases lay outside the gene matches. The DNA of the CDR3 is TGTGCCAGCAGCTCCTGGACTAGCGGGGCTCGAGGGGAGCAGTTCTTC. Its protein product is CASSSWTSGARGEQFF.

This clone came up once. The V call is TRBV5-1, the J call TRBJ1-6, with TRBD1 as a possible D gene (5 bases). Trimming took off 0 bases at V and 8 bases at J, with 12 bases between the two ends. The germline CDR1 and CDR2 sequences are SGHRS and YFSETQ. The CDR3 is 15 residues long. CDR3 protein: CASSLDGRVDSPLHF. DNA of the CDR3: TGCGCCAGCAGCTTGGATGGCAGGGTGGATTCACCCCTCCACTTT.

This chain links TRBV19 with TRBJ2-1, with 8 bases that match TRBD2. The CDR3 is 16 residues long. J was trimmed by 7 bases and V by 5 bases; bases with no gene match: 13. Germline-derived CDR1 and CDR2 are LNHDA and SQIVND (reference sequence). CDR3 sequence: CASSPAWSGGSNEQFF. DNA of the CDR3: TGTGCCAGTAGTCCAGCGTGGAGCGGGGGCTCAAATGAGCAGTTCTTC.

The V call is TRBV7-2, the J call TRBJ2-3; 9 nucleotides agree with TRBD1. The CDR3 extends over 16 amino acids. V lost 5 bases, J lost 0 bases, and 6 bases stayed unmatched. Germline V gene data show CDR1 as SGHTA and CDR2 as FQGNSA. CDR3 amino acids: CASSRGTGLSTDTQYF. CDR3 nucleotide sequence: TGTGCCAGCAGCCGGGGGACAGGGCTTAGCACAGATACGCAGTATTTT.

The chain has TRBV7-2 and TRBJ2-7; TRBD2 matches at 11 bases. V was clipped by 5 bases and J by 6 bases; unmatched bases: 6. CDR3 length: 14 amino acids. Germline V CDR1 and CDR2: SGHTA, FQGNSA. CDR3 in DNA: TGTGCCAGCAGCCCCACTAGCGGGAGTGGCGAGCAGTACTTC. Translation: CASSPTSGSGEQYF.

The chain is built from TRBV5-1 and TRBJ2-1, with 14 bases that match TRBD2. V shed 4 bases and J 3 bases; nucleotides not matched to a gene: 6. CDR1 and CDR2 from the germline V gene are SGHRS and YFSETQ. CDR3 length equals 17 residues. The CDR3 is CASSGGLAGGIYNEQFF. The CDR3 DNA reads TGCGCCAGCAGCGGAGGACTAGCGGGAGGTATCTACAATGAGCAGTTCTTC.

The chain couples TRBV19 to TRBJ1-4; 10 nucleotides agree with TRBD1. CDR1 is LNHDA and CDR2 is SQIVND in the germline V gene (reference sequence). The V segment lost 4 bases and the J segment 6 bases; nucleotides outside the gene matches: 11. CDR3 length equals 17 residues. The CDR3 DNA sequence: TGTGCCAGTAGTACAACCGGGACAGGGGCGTCCTATGAAAAACTGTTTTTT. Amino acid sequence: CASSTTGTGASYEKLFF.

This clone was recorded once. The chain has TRBV5-1 and TRBJ1-1; D remains unclear. Trimming removed 0 bases from V and 5 bases from J, with 14 bases in between. Looked up from germline, CDR1 is SGHRS and CDR2 is YFSETQ. The CDR3 runs to 15 residues. DNA of the CDR3: TGCGCCAGCAGCTTGGGAGGTTTAGGCGGAACTGAAGCTTTCTTT. This codes for CASSLGGLGGTEAFF.

The gene calls are TRBV24-1 and TRBJ2-1; D is perhaps TRBD2 (6 bases). This CDR3 is built from 16 residues. Trimming left V 3 bases short and J 4 bases short, with 15 bases between. Germline values: CDR1 KGHDR, CDR2 SFDVKD. For the CDR3, the DNA is TGTGCCACCAGTGATAGGGTAGCGGCGGTTTACAATGAGCAGTTCTTC. Residues: CATSDRVAAVYNEQFF.

J is TRBJ2-5 and V is TRBV19; 10 positions agree with TRBD2. J gave up 8 bases and V 5 bases, and 5 bases lay outside the gene matches. Germline CDR1 and CDR2: LNHDA and SQIVND (reference sequence). This CDR3 comprises 13 residues. CDR3 loop: CASSGGLAVTQYF. The CDR3 DNA reads as TGTGCCAGTAGTGGAGGACTAGCGGTTACCCAGTACTTC.

J is TRBJ2-1 and V is TRBV27; TRBD1 matches at 8 bases. Germline CDR1 and CDR2: MNHEY and SMNVEV (reference sequence). V trimming: 5 bases; J trimming: 10 bases; junction bases outside the gene matches: 10. CDR3 length: 14 residues. The CDR3 protein is CASSGRTGPGEQFF. The DNA of the CDR3 is TGTGCCAGCAGTGGGAGGACAGGGCCGGGGGAGCAGTTCTTC.